This T cell receptor beta chain was documented in a study of blood T cell repertoires in COVID-19. V shed 3 bases and J shed 0 bases, with 6 bases lying between them. Germline CDR1 MNHEY, CDR2 SMNVEV (reference sequence). The CDR3 spans 13 residues. TCRdb keeps only in-frame clones here, not all; method: immunoSEQ multiplex PCR. The sample gives just over 350,000 clones, 65% to 90% of which show up once; under 8.5% is in the top ten. This clone has more than one count but fewer than ten. Sequencing used peripheral blood. The clonotype comes from a woman between 55 and 75 years old with COVID-19, enrolled during active disease. The genes are TRBV27 and TRBJ2-7, with D unclear. The CDR3 DNA sequence: TGTGCCAGCAGTTTTCTCAGCTCCTACGAGCAGTACTTC. Residues: CASSFLSSYEQYF.